What follows are 29 T cell receptor beta chains derived from one specimen sequenced in a study of T cell responses to AZD1222 COVID-19 vaccine (dated by TCRdb to the early 2020s). Receptor amplification or capture employed the immunoSEQ multiplex PCR assay. In TCRdb, the immuneACCESS table is reduced to in-frame sequences with V and J assigned. These tables do not hold every clone; where another copy was compared, an unresolved V gene accounts for under half, and the others remain unexplained. This sample has 100,000 to 150,000 clones in its table, and over 75% of those were observed once. Approximately 1.5% of the sample comes from the top ten. The meaning of the sample's time point label: baseline before first vaccination. The specimen comprised peripheral blood, sampled on day 0 of AZD1222 vaccination. These receptors were obtained from an adult in good health.

The chain couples TRBV20-1 to TRBJ2-7, with D tentatively TRBD2 (5 bases). The CDR3 is made up of 12 amino acids. Germline values: CDR1 DFQATT, CDR2 SNEGSKA (reference sequence). The V and J ends lost 3 bases and 2 bases respectively, with 8 bases between them. The DNA for the CDR3 is TGCAGTGCTAGTCCGGGGACCTACGAGCAGTACTTC. It is translated as CSASPGTYEQYF.

The chain links TRBV27 to TRBJ2-7, with 8 bases matching TRBD1. V was pared by 6 bases and J by 2 bases, with 3 bases of the junction left unmatched. Germline V gives CDR1 MNHEY, CDR2 SMNVEV (reference sequence). CDR3 size: 13 residues. This CDR3 reads CASRGQVTYEQYF. DNA of the CDR3: TGTGCCAGCAGGGGACAGGTCACCTACGAGCAGTACTTC.

In this sample, this clone turned up once. The genes are TRBV7-9 and TRBJ2-3; D not certain. Looked up from germline, CDR1 is SEHNR and CDR2 is FQNEAQ (reference sequence). V lost 5 bases, J lost 6 bases, and 6 bases lay in between. The CDR3 loop spans 11 amino acids. The CDR3 is CASSASDTQYF. DNA for the CDR3: TGTGCCAGCAGCGCGAGCGATACGCAGTATTTT. The whole variable domain, remainder taken from reference TRBV7-9 and TRBJ2-3, is DTGVSQNPRHKITKRGQNVTFRCDPISEHNRLYWYRQTLGQGPEFLTYFQNEAQLEKSRLLSDRFSAERPKGSFSTLEIQRTEQGDSAMYLCASSASDTQYFGPGTRLTVL.

This clone has only a few counts. The chain joins TRBV4-1 to TRBJ1-5; D is ambiguous. Per germline, CDR1 MGHRA and CDR2 YSYEKL. V was clipped by 1 base and J by 1 base, with 11 bases between them. The CDR3 has 16 residues. The CDR3 coding sequence is TGCGCCAGCAGCCAAGGGCCGACGGGAAGCAATCAGCCCCAGCATTTT. It yields the protein CASSQGPTGSNQPQHF.

This chain links TRBV13 with TRBJ2-2; D is undetermined. CDR1 and CDR2 (germline): PRHDT, FYEKMQ (reference sequence). The ends were cut back, 2 bases at V and 4 bases at J, with 14 bases in the middle. The CDR3 loop spans 16 amino acids. DNA for the CDR3: TGTGCCAGCAGCTTACCGGCAAGTTCTGTCACCGGGGAGCTGTTTTTT. It encodes CASSLPASSVTGELFF.

The V and J genes are TRBV4-2 and TRBJ1-1; D gene ambiguous. Germline CDR1 LGHNA, CDR2 YNFKEQ. Trimming cost V 4 bases and J 2 bases, with 8 bases left between them. This CDR3 has 13 amino acids. The DNA of the CDR3 is TGTGCCAGCAGCCCTAGAGAAAACACTGAAGCTTTCTTT. Translating gives CASSPRENTEAFF.

This clone was detected only a few times. The rearrangement links TRBV7-2 to TRBJ2-6; no clear D gene. V lost 3 bases, J lost 3 bases, and 3 bases lay in between. Germline CDR1 reads SGHTA; CDR2 reads FQGNSA. The CDR3 covers 13 residues. The CDR3 here is CASSLDGANVLTF. CDR3 nucleotide sequence: TGTGCCAGCAGCTTGGATGGGGCCAACGTCCTGACTTTC.

The V and J genes are TRBV19 and TRBJ2-7; 9 bases map to TRBD1. The CDR3 sequence is 14 residues long. Germline V gene lookup returns CDR1 LNHDA and CDR2 SQIVND (reference sequence). Losses at the gene ends were 5 bases for V and 2 bases for J; bases not matched to a gene: 4. The CDR3 coding sequence is TGTGCCAGTAGTCCCGGGACAGGGCCCTACGAGCAGTACTTC. Protein sequence: CASSPGTGPYEQYF.

The chain employs TRBV4-1 and TRBJ1-1, with 7 bases that match TRBD1. Germline CDR1 MGHRA, CDR2 YSYEKL. The junction had 9 bases not matched to a gene; V was cut back by 0 bases and J by 8 bases. This CDR3 has 15 residues. The CDR3 loop reads CASSQDLTGTSEAFF. The DNA of the CDR3 is TGCGCCAGCAGCCAAGATCTGACAGGGACGTCGGAAGCTTTCTTT.

The chain carries TRBV5-4 and TRBJ2-1; possibly TRBD2 for D (5 bases). This CDR3 is built from 14 residues. Trimming took 3 bases from V and 9 from J, leaving 16 bases between them. Looked up from germline, CDR1 is SGHNT and CDR2 is YYREEE (reference sequence). The CDR3 protein is CASSSDPLEGEQFF. The DNA of the CDR3 is TGTGCCAGCAGCTCGGACCCCCTCGAGGGTGAGCAGTTCTTC.

J is TRBJ1-1 and V is TRBV3-1 (or the pseudogene TRBV3-2), with D unclear. Between the trimmed V and J ends, which lost 1 base and 0 bases, there was a span of 9 bases. Germline CDR1 reads LGHDT; CDR2 reads YNNKEL (reference sequence). The CDR3 is 15 amino acids. CDR3 sequence reads: CASSQVTVMNTEAFF. In nucleotides, the CDR3 is TGTGCCAGCAGCCAAGTGACGGTAATGAACACTGAAGCTTTCTTT.

The V gene is TRBV7-9, the J gene TRBJ2-2, with 8 bases fitting TRBD1. Losses at the gene ends were 5 bases for V and 7 bases for J; bases not matched to a gene: 3. The CDR3 spans 13 residues. Germline loops: CDR1 SEHNR, CDR2 FQNEAQ (reference sequence). The CDR3 reads CASSEDRVGELFF. CDR3 sequence (DNA): TGTGCCAGCAGCGAGGACAGGGTCGGGGAGCTGTTTTTT.

This clone came up a few times. The V gene is TRBV9, the J gene TRBJ2-1; 12 nucleotides agree with TRBD2. Trimming took 4 bases from V and 8 from J; bases not matched to a gene: 7. The CDR3 is made up of 15 amino acids. Germline V gene lookup returns CDR1 SGDLS and CDR2 YYNGEE. The CDR3 is CASSPRLAGAHEQFF. The DNA of the CDR3 is TGTGCCAGCAGCCCACGACTAGCGGGAGCCCATGAGCAGTTCTTC.

V gene TRBV6-5 combines with J gene TRBJ1-3, with 8 positions matching TRBD1. Germline trimming cut 7 bases from V and 4 bases from J; bases unmatched to any gene: 9. This CDR3 has 15 residues. CDR1 is MNHEY, CDR2 SVGAGI, per germline. DNA of the CDR3: TGTGCCAGCATCCCGAGGACAGGGCCCGGAAACACCATATATTTT. Amino acid sequence: CASIPRTGPGNTIYF.

The chain carries TRBV5-6 and TRBJ2-1, with D unresolved. Between the trimmed V and J ends, which lost 3 bases and 10 bases, there was a span of 8 bases. The CDR3 extends over 11 amino acids. Germline V CDR1 and CDR2: SGHDT, YYEEEE. This chain's CDR3 is CASSSTREQFF. CDR3 DNA sequence: TGTGCCAGCAGCTCGACACGGGAGCAGTTCTTC.

The genes are TRBV20-1 and TRBJ2-1; D remains unclear. The V end lost 0 bases, the J end lost 11 bases, and 8 bases lay between the germline ends. The CDR3 has 11 amino acids. Germline values: CDR1 DFQATT, CDR2 SNEGSKA (reference sequence). The CDR3 DNA reads TGCAGTGCTAGAGATAATAGGAAGCAGTTCTTC. Its protein is CSARDNRKQFF.

The chain carries TRBV7-2 and TRBJ1-2; D is undetermined. The V gene's germline CDR1 is SGHTA and CDR2 FQGNSA. This CDR3 region has 13 residues. Between the trimmed V and J ends, which lost 3 bases and 5 bases, there was a span of 10 bases. The CDR3 sequence is CASSFEERYGYTF. The CDR3 coding sequence is TGTGCCAGCAGCTTCGAAGAGAGGTATGGCTACACCTTC.

The genes are TRBV11-1 and TRBJ2-7; perhaps TRBD1 as D (6 bases). The CDR3 length is 16 residues. The V end was cut by 4 bases, the J end by 2 bases, with 18 bases between. Germline V gives CDR1 SGHAT, CDR2 FQDESV (reference sequence). CDR3 DNA: TGTGCCAGCAGCTGGCCGGGACACGAGACCCCCTACGAGCAGTACTTC. This gives the protein CASSWPGHETPYEQYF.

The sample holds one count of this clone. The CDR3: CASSLAGGEGNEQFF. As DNA, the CDR3 is TGTGCCAGCAGCTTAGCGGGAGGGGAGGGGAATGAGCAGTTCTTC. V gene TRBV7-9 combines with J gene TRBJ2-1; 7 nucleotides line up with TRBD2. Germline values: CDR1 SEHNR, CDR2 FQNEAQ (reference sequence). V lost 0 bases, J lost 7 bases, and 6 bases stayed unmatched. The CDR3 runs 15 residues. The complete variable domain, with remaining parts taken from reference TRBV7-9 and TRBJ2-1, reads DTGVSQNPRHKITKRGQNVTFRCDPISEHNRLYWYRQTLGQGPEFLTYFQNEAQLEKSRLLSDRFSAERPKGSFSTLEIQRTEQGDSAMYLCASSLAGGEGNEQFFGPGTRLTVL.

This clone came up once. The genes are TRBV30 and TRBJ1-1; D is possibly TRBD1 (5 bases). Between the trimmed V and J ends, which lost 0 bases and 2 bases, there was a span of 10 bases. The CDR3 sequence is 14 residues long. Germline CDR1 and CDR2: GTSNPN and SVGIG (reference sequence). Here the CDR3 reads CAWSVPGPNTEAFF. The CDR3, as DNA: TGTGCCTGGAGTGTTCCAGGGCCTAACACTGAAGCTTTCTTT.

The chain couples TRBV24-1 to TRBJ1-2; D ambiguous. Germline V gives CDR1 KGHDR, CDR2 SFDVKD. The length of the CDR3 is 15 residues. Between the trimmed V and J ends, which lost 3 bases and 2 bases, there was a span of 12 bases. The CDR3 spells CATSDGFRTNYGYTF. In nucleotides, the CDR3 is TGTGCCACCAGTGATGGCTTTAGGACCAACTATGGCTACACCTTC.

J is TRBJ2-1 and V is TRBV1; no DNA check was done on the table's D call, TRBD1. TRBV1 is marked as a pseudogene. The CDR3 length is 19 residues. CDR3 bases: TGCACCAGCAGCCAAGGGCTTGAGGGGGAATGCTCGTCCTACAATGAGCAGTTCTTC. It encodes CTSSQGLEGECSSYNEQFF.

This sequence joins TRBV28 and TRBJ1-2; D gene ambiguous. Germline CDR1 is MDHEN and CDR2 is SYDVKM. V lost 3 bases and J 5 bases, leaving 1 base between the germline ends. CDR3 size: 10 residues. CDR3 coding DNA: TGTGCCAGCAGTTTGTATGGCTACACCTTC. Its protein product is CASSLYGYTF.

This clone appeared once. This chain connects TRBV5-1 to TRBJ2-5, with 13 bases matching TRBD2. The V segment lost 0 bases and the J segment 2 bases; nucleotides outside the gene matches: 7. This CDR3 region has 18 residues. Germline V gene lookup returns CDR1 SGHRS and CDR2 YFSETQ. CDR3: CASSLGLTSGRNQETQYF. The CDR3 DNA reads as TGCGCCAGCAGCTTGGGCTTGACTAGCGGGAGGAATCAAGAGACCCAGTACTTC.

V is TRBV7-2 and J is TRBJ2-6; possibly TRBD1 or TRBD2 for D (5 bases each). V lost 3 bases to trimming and J lost 2 bases, with 8 bases between them. This CDR3 is 15 amino acids long. Germline-derived CDR1 and CDR2 are SGHTA and FQGNSA. CDR3 DNA sequence: TGTGCCAGCAGCTTGGTGGGACCTGGGGCCAACGTCCTGACTTTC. Its protein product is CASSLVGPGANVLTF. The full variable domain, rest sourced from reference TRBV7-2 and TRBJ2-6, is GAGVSQSPSNKVTEKGKDVELRCDPISGHTALYWYRQSLGQGLEFLIYFQGNSAPDKSGLPSDRFSAERTGGSVSTLTIQRTQQEDSAVYLCASSLVGPGANVLTFGAGSRLTVL.

CDR3: CASSLQGSGSGANVLTF. As DNA, the CDR3 is TGTGCCAGCAGCTTGCAGGGAAGCGGCTCGGGGGCCAACGTCCTGACTTTC. J is TRBJ2-6 and V is TRBV5-6; D might be TRBD1 or TRBD2, each matching 5 bases. Trimming removed 1 base at V and 4 bases at J, with 15 bases between. CDR1 is SGHDT and CDR2 is YYEEEE in the germline V gene. There are 17 residues in the CDR3.

The chain links TRBV27 to TRBJ1-3; no reliable D call. The V end lost 3 bases, the J end lost 0 bases, and 6 bases lay between the germline ends. CDR3 length: 14 residues. Looked up from germline, CDR1 is MNHEY and CDR2 is SMNVEV (reference sequence). The CDR3 sequence: CASSLIGSGNTIYF. The CDR3 bases are TGTGCCAGCAGTTTGATCGGCTCTGGAAACACCATATATTTT.

This sequence joins TRBV29-1 and TRBJ1-1, with D unclear. Trimming pared 6 bases from V and 4 bases from J, leaving 9 bases between. The CDR3 has 11 amino acids. Germline V lookup: CDR1 SQVTM, CDR2 ANQGSEA. CDR3 sequence (DNA): TGCAGCGTAAGCCGGGGCACTGAAGCTTTCTTT. It translates to CSVSRGTEAFF.

The chain joins TRBV16 to TRBJ1-1; 7 bases fit TRBD1. V shed 6 bases and J 4 bases; nucleotides not matched to a gene: 8. The germline CDR1 and CDR2 sequences are KGHSY and FQNENV. This CDR3 has 14 amino acids. CDR3 loop: CASSQGTATTEAFF. The CDR3 DNA follows: TGTGCCAGCAGTCAGGGGACAGCCACCACTGAAGCTTTCTTT.